The next 21 T cell receptor beta chains were all read from a single sample in a study of preoperative IRX-2 immunotherapy in early breast cancer. Produced via immunoSEQ multiplex PCR; TCRdb's table is partial and in-frame only. The top ten clones hold about 1.2% of a sample with 40,000 to 45,000 clones, about 80% of them seen once. Treatment indicated: preoperative locoregional IRX-2 cytokine immunotherapy. Sequenced here: tumor tissue, sampled after IRX-2 immunotherapy. These receptors were collected from a human donor with breast cancer.

The chain couples TRBV11-3 to TRBJ2-2, with 7 bases identical to TRBD2. Germline-derived CDR1 and CDR2 are SGHNT and YENEEA. V dropped 5 bases and J dropped 4; count of bases not matched to a gene: 7. The CDR3 loop spans 15 amino acids. The CDR3 loop is CASSPGIAGTGELFF. In nucleotides, the CDR3 is TGTGCCAGCAGCCCGGGGATAGCGGGCACCGGGGAGCTGTTTTTT.

The V call is TRBV10-2, the J call TRBJ2-3; TRBD2 agrees at 13 bases. The CDR3 consists of 14 residues. Per germline, CDR1 WSHSY and CDR2 SAAADI. V lost 7 bases, J lost 7 bases, and 5 bases stayed unmatched. CDR3 sequence (DNA): TGCGCCAGCAAGGGGACTAGCGGGAAGAATACGCAGTATTTT. Translation gives CASKGTSGKNTQYF.

J is TRBJ2-7 and V is TRBV6-7, with D hard to call. TRBV6-7 is assigned to the ORF class and has an uncertain function. The germline V and J ends were trimmed by 6 bases and 4 bases, with 7 bases remaining between them. The CDR3 has 11 amino acids. The CDR3 loop is CASRNIYEQYF. CDR3 DNA sequence: TGTGCCAGCAGGAACATTTACGAGCAGTACTTC.

This chain uses TRBV6-8 with TRBJ2-3; D call uncertain. Trimming left V 0 bases short and J 1 base short, with 8 bases between. The germline gives CDR1 MNHGY, CDR2 SAAAGT. CDR3 length equals 15 residues. CDR3 bases: TGTGCCAGCAGTTACTCGAAGGCCGGCACAGATACGCAGTATTTT. This translates into CASSYSKAGTDTQYF.

V usage is TRBV19 and J usage is TRBJ1-5, with 7 positions matching TRBD1. The V gene end was trimmed by 6 bases and the J gene end by 3 bases; junction bases not matched to a gene: 5. This CDR3 contains 14 residues. Germline V gene lookup returns CDR1 LNHDA and CDR2 SQIVND (reference sequence). CDR3 region: CASSHGTANQPQHF. The CDR3 DNA follows: TGTGCCAGTAGCCATGGGACAGCCAATCAGCCCCAGCATTTT.

DNA for the CDR3: TGTGCCAGCCAAACCATATCTAGCGGGAGGAACGAGCAGTACTTC. It translates to CASQTISSGRNEQYF. The V call is TRBV28, the J call TRBJ2-7, with 11 bases aligning to TRBD2. V lost 8 bases to trimming and J lost 5 bases; unmatched junction nucleotides: 11. The length of the CDR3 is 15 residues. CDR1 MDHEN and CDR2 SYDVKM come from the germline V gene.

This rearrangement joins TRBV28 to TRBJ1-5, with D unresolved. V was clipped by 10 bases and J by 2 bases, with 12 bases between them. Germline assignment: CDR1 MDHEN and CDR2 SYDVKM. This CDR3 has 13 residues. CDR3 region: CATLSYRNQPQHF. The CDR3 DNA follows: TGTGCCACTCTTTCTTACCGCAATCAGCCCCAGCATTTT.

This clone was picked up one time. DNA of the CDR3: TGTGCCTGTCCCAGGACAGGGTTTTTTGGAAACACCATATATTTT. This translates into CACPRTGFFGNTIYF. This chain joins TRBV30 and TRBJ1-3; 8 bases map to TRBD1. Per the germline V gene, CDR1 is GTSNPN and CDR2 is SVGIG (reference sequence). The CDR3 has 15 residues. Trimming took 6 bases from V and 3 from J; bases not matched to a gene: 10.

The rearrangement uses TRBV11-3 and TRBJ1-1; a weak D match, TRBD1 (5 bases). The V end was cut by 5 bases, the J end by 1 base, with 11 bases between. The CDR3 sequence is 14 residues long. Germline CDR1 SGHNT, CDR2 YENEEA. Here the CDR3 reads CASSPRDWNTEAFF. Written as DNA, the CDR3 is TGTGCCAGCAGCCCCCGGGACTGGAACACTGAAGCTTTCTTT.

The chain has TRBV7-1 and TRBJ1-5; no firm D call. TRBV7-1 qualifies as an ORF whose function is uncertain. V lost 4 bases, J lost 4 bases, and 17 bases lay in between. The CDR3 consists of 16 residues. The CDR3, as DNA: TGTGCCAGCAGCTTTAGTGCCGCGGCAAGTAATCAGCCCCAGCATTTT. It specifies CASSFSAAASNQPQHF.

CDR3 in DNA: TGCAGCGCAGCCGACAGGGTAGGGAATCAGCCCCAGCATTTT. Translated, it gives CSAADRVGNQPQHF. The chain combines TRBV29-1 with TRBJ1-5; 7 bases line up with TRBD1. CDR1 is SQVTM and CDR2 is ANQGSEA in the germline V gene. The V segment lost 7 bases and the J segment 4 bases; nucleotides outside the gene matches: 10. The CDR3 contains 14 residues.

The chain has TRBV12-5 and TRBJ2-7; TRBD1 matches at 8 bases. The J segment lost 6 bases and the V segment lost 2 bases, leaving 12 bases of the junction unmatched. The CDR3 spans 16 residues. CDR1 and CDR2 (germline): LGHNT, FRNRAP. The CDR3 bases are TGTGCTAGTGGTTTGAGGCCGACAGGGGCCTCAGGCGAGCAGTACTTC. Amino acids: CASGLRPTGASGEQYF.

The J gene is TRBJ2-7, the V gene TRBV6-8, with 10 bases lining up with TRBD1. The germline V gene has CDR1 MNHGY and CDR2 SAAAGT. The CDR3 loop spans 14 amino acids. V lost 5 bases and J lost 4; bases outside the gene matches: 5. Written as DNA, the CDR3 is TGTGCCAGCAGTGAGACAGGGGGCGGTTACGAGCAGTACTTC. Protein sequence: CASSETGGGYEQYF.

The V call is TRBV18, the J call TRBJ1-2; D is unclear. The germline CDR1 and CDR2 sequences are KGHSH and LQKENI. Trimming removed 3 bases at V and 3 bases at J, with 8 bases between. This CDR3 has 13 amino acids. This chain's CDR3 is CASSPLEHYGYTF. DNA of the CDR3: TGTGCCAGCTCACCTCTGGAACACTATGGCTACACCTTC.

This clone has only one observation. The chain recombines TRBV6-4 with TRBJ1-1; maybe TRBD1 (6 bases). CDR3 size: 15 residues. Germline V lookup: CDR1 MRHNA, CDR2 SNTAGT. V lost 4 bases to trimming and J lost 5 bases, with 17 bases between them. CDR3 in DNA: TGTGCCAGCAGTGCGACATCAGGGGATATAACTGAAGCTTTCTTT. Translating gives CASSATSGDITEAFF.

This clone showed up just once. The chain joins TRBV5-1 to TRBJ2-2, with TRBD2 matching 10 bases. The length of the CDR3 is 14 residues. Trimming at V came to 9 bases and at J to 7 bases, leaving 9 bases not matched to a gene. Germline V lookup: CDR1 SGHRS, CDR2 YFSETQ. The CDR3 spells CATRLAGGNGELFF. The CDR3 DNA is TGCGCCACCCGCTTAGCGGGAGGAAACGGGGAGCTGTTTTTT.

The rearrangement joins TRBV11-3 to TRBJ2-2; the D is unclear. V gave up 0 bases and J gave up 4 bases, with 9 bases separating them. This CDR3 spans 15 amino acids. Germline V gene sequence: CDR1 SGHNT, CDR2 YENEEA. For the CDR3, the DNA is TGTGCCAGCAGCTTAGAATGGCAGGTCACCGGGGAGCTGTTTTTT. It codes for CASSLEWQVTGELFF.

V is TRBV11-3 and J is TRBJ1-5; D is uncertain. Trimming removed 2 bases at V and 0 bases at J, with 8 bases between. Germline V gene sequence: CDR1 SGHNT, CDR2 YENEEA. The CDR3 length is 15 residues. This chain's CDR3 is CASSLTDGSNQPQHF. CDR3 sequence (DNA): TGTGCCAGCAGCTTAACGGACGGTAGCAATCAGCCCCAGCATTTT. Filled out from reference TRBV11-3 and TRBJ1-5, the complete variable domain reads EAGVVQSPRYKIIEKKQPVAFWCNPISGHNTLYWYLQNLGQGPELLIRYENEEAVDDSQLPKDRFSAERLKGVDSTLKIQPAELGDSAVYLCASSLTDGSNQPQHFGDGTRLSIL.

This clone has just a few counts. This chain joins TRBV11-1 and TRBJ2-7; 9 bases fit TRBD2. V lost 2 bases and J lost 5; bases outside the gene matches: 7. CDR3 length: 15 residues. The germline CDR1 and CDR2 sequences are SGHAT and FQDESV (reference sequence). The CDR3 bases are TGTGCCAGCAGCTTATTTTCTAGCGGGGTCAACGAGCAGTACTTC. It specifies CASSLFSSGVNEQYF.

The gene calls are TRBV4-1 and TRBJ2-7, with 7 bases aligning to TRBD2. CDR1 is MGHRA and CDR2 is YSYEKL in the germline V gene. CDR3 length: 14 amino acids. V lost 0 bases to trimming and J lost 7 bases; unmatched junction nucleotides: 6. DNA of the CDR3: TGCGCCAGCAGCCAAGAGGGGGGGATCTCGGAGCAGTACTTC. It specifies CASSQEGGISEQYF.

As concerns this clone: Compared with germline, one end of the junction differs, possibly owing to a read error. V and J are TRBV18 and TRBJ1-5; 8 bases are a match to TRBD1. There are 17 residues in the CDR3. Germline assignment: CDR1 KGHSH and CDR2 LQKENI. CDR3 region: CASSPLPGQVSNQPQHF. The CDR3 bases are TGTGCTAGCTCACCTCTCCCGGGACAGGTTTCCAATCAGCCCCAGCATTTT. Filled out from reference TRBV18 and TRBJ1-5, the complete variable domain reads NAGVMQNPRHLVRRRGQEARLRCSPMKGHSHVYWYRQLPEEGLKFMVYLQKENIIDESGMPKERFSAEFPKEGPSILRIQQVVRGDSAAYFCASSPLPGQVSNQPQHFGDGTRLSIL.